Listed here are 16 T cell receptor beta chains from one sample, sequenced in a study of cytomegalovirus exposure and HLA in healthy donors. PCR primers comprised 60 Vbeta and 13 Jbeta primers. The protocol was immunoSEQ multiplex PCR, while the TCRdb copy is restricted to in-frame clones and leaves out a portion. The data contain about 120,000 clones, 80% to 90% of them seen just once; the ten biggest clones take up more than 3.5%. The sequenced material came from PBMCs. The receptor source for this set is a woman aged 40 to 49 in good health and CMV-seropositive.

The chain recombines TRBV6-1 with TRBJ1-5; 8 nucleotides agree with TRBD1. J lost 2 bases, V lost 4 bases, and 1 base had no gene match. CDR1 is MNHNS and CDR2 is SASEGT in the germline V gene. This CDR3 contains 14 residues. In nucleotides, the CDR3 is TGTGCCAGCAGTGTGGGACAGGGCAATCAGCCCCAGCATTTT. Translated: CASSVGQGNQPQHF.

The V gene is TRBV15, the J gene TRBJ2-1; 8 bases map to TRBD1. The CDR3 has 16 residues. V shed 4 bases and J 5 bases; nucleotides not matched to a gene: 10. Germline-derived CDR1 and CDR2 are LNHNV and YYDKDF (reference sequence). The CDR3 sequence: CATSTAGGTGDNEQFF. The CDR3 coding sequence is TGTGCCACCAGCACGGCAGGCGGGACAGGCGACAATGAGCAGTTCTTC.

The V gene is TRBV6-5, the J gene TRBJ1-2, with 8 bases identical to TRBD1. CDR3 size: 13 residues. The germline V gene encodes CDR1 MNHEY and CDR2 SVGAGI. The ends lost 2 bases at V and 13 bases at J; junction bases unmatched: 9. CDR3 amino acids: CASSYRSTGGSTF. The CDR3 nucleotides read TGTGCCAGCAGTTACCGTTCAACAGGGGGATCCACCTTC.

Concerning this clone: The junction departs from germline at one end; a sequencing error may be responsible. This chain uses TRBV2 with TRBJ2-7, with 11 positions matching TRBD2. Germline V gene lookup returns CDR1 SNHLY and CDR2 FYNNEI. CDR3 size: 16 residues. The CDR3 protein is CASSEVRTSGSYEQYF. The CDR3 DNA reads TGTGCCAGCAGCGAAGTACGGACTAGCGGGTCCTACGAGCAGTACTTC.

The rearrangement uses TRBV19 and TRBJ2-7; TRBD1 might be the D (6 bases). Trimming took 9 bases from V and 2 from J, leaving 14 bases between them. Germline values: CDR1 LNHDA, CDR2 SQIVND (reference sequence). The CDR3 covers 13 residues. The CDR3 loop is CASSNRAPYEQYF. For the CDR3, the DNA is TGTGCCAGCAGCAACAGGGCGCCCTACGAGCAGTACTTC. Full variable domain (remainder filled in from reference TRBV19 and TRBJ2-7): DGGITQSPKYLFRKEGQNVTLSCEQNLNHDAMYWYRQDPGQGLRLIYYSQIVNDFQKGDIAEGYSVSREKKESFPLTVTSAQKNPTAFYLCASSNRAPYEQYFGPGTRLTVT.

The gene calls are TRBV28 and TRBJ2-7; D is undetermined. V lost 5 bases and J 5 bases, leaving 7 bases between the germline ends. The CDR3 is 11 residues long. Germline V gene lookup returns CDR1 MDHEN and CDR2 SYDVKM. This CDR3 is CASSAFDEQYF. DNA for the CDR3: TGTGCCAGCAGTGCGTTCGACGAGCAGTACTTC.

The rearrangement uses TRBV4-1 and TRBJ2-2; maybe TRBD1 (6 bases). Germline V gene data show CDR1 as MGHRA and CDR2 as YSYEKL. The length of the CDR3 is 17 residues. V was clipped by 0 bases and J by 0 bases, with 11 bases between them. This CDR3 is CASSQDHSGANTGELFF. As DNA, the CDR3 is TGCGCCAGCAGCCAAGATCATTCAGGGGCGAACACCGGGGAGCTGTTTTTT.

The rearrangement joins TRBV28 to TRBJ2-7, with a weak D call TRBD2 (6 bases). In germline, CDR1 is MDHEN, CDR2 SYDVKM. CDR3 size: 16 residues. Trimming took off 5 bases at V and 1 base at J, with 18 bases between the two ends. The DNA of the CDR3 is TGTGCCAGCAGTCTTCATTATGCGGGAATGTCCTACGAGCAGTACTTC. It yields the protein CASSLHYAGMSYEQYF.

The genes are TRBV5-5 and TRBJ1-1; 8 positions agree with TRBD1. V was clipped by 3 bases and J by 4 bases; unmatched bases: 5. This CDR3 has 14 amino acids. CDR1 is SGHKS and CDR2 is YYEKEE in the germline V gene (reference sequence). The DNA for the CDR3 is TGTGCCAGCAGCTCCCCCACAGGGGGCACTGAAGCTTTCTTT. Amino acid sequence: CASSSPTGGTEAFF. The full variable domain, with the rest looked up from reference TRBV5-5 and TRBJ1-1, is DAGVTQSPTHLIKTRGQQVTLRCSPISGHKSVSWYQQVLGQGPQFIFQYYEKEERGRGNFPDRFSARQFPNYSSELNVNALLLGDSALYLCASSSPTGGTEAFFGQGTRLTVV.

V usage is TRBV29-1 and J usage is TRBJ1-5; TRBD1 matches at 9 bases. The V and J ends lost 6 bases and 5 bases, in that order; junction bases with no gene match: 8. CDR1 SQVTM and CDR2 ANQGSEA come from the germline V gene. The CDR3 consists of 14 residues. CDR3 sequence (DNA): TGCAGCGTCTCGACAGGGGGATTCGATCAGCCCCAGCATTTT. The encoded protein is CSVSTGGFDQPQHF.

This clone was seen more than once but under ten times. The junction does not match germline at one end; this may be a read error. V and J are TRBV7-7 and TRBJ2-5; weak D call: TRBD2 (5 bases). CDR3 length equals 14 residues. CDR1 and CDR2 from the germline V gene are SSHAT and FNYEAQ (reference sequence). The chain's CDR3 is CASSLARSSETQYF. CDR3 in DNA: TGTGCTAGCAGCTTAGCGCGTTCGTCGGAGACCCAGTACTTC.

V usage is TRBV28 and J usage is TRBJ2-1; 10 bases line up with TRBD2. Per germline, CDR1 MDHEN and CDR2 SYDVKM. This CDR3 is 16 amino acids long. V gave up 5 bases and J gave up 2 bases; unmatched junction bases: 6. This CDR3 is CASSPLAGGAYNEQFF. CDR3 nucleotides: TGTGCCAGCAGTCCTTTAGCGGGAGGAGCCTACAATGAGCAGTTCTTC.

In this sample, this clone turned up a few times. The gene calls are TRBV27 and TRBJ2-7; 10 bases agree with TRBD2. Germline V lookup: CDR1 MNHEY, CDR2 SMNVEV (reference sequence). CDR3 length: 15 residues. The ends lost 2 bases at V and 0 bases at J; junction bases unmatched: 1. The CDR3 loop reads CASSLGLAVSYEQYF. The CDR3 DNA sequence: TGTGCCAGCAGTTTAGGACTAGCGGTCTCCTACGAGCAGTACTTC.

V usage is TRBV28 and J usage is TRBJ1-1, with 11 nucleotides matching TRBD1. CDR1 and CDR2 (germline): MDHEN, SYDVKM. CDR3 length: 14 amino acids. V lost 6 bases to trimming and J lost 7 bases; unmatched junction nucleotides: 7. The CDR3 DNA reads TGTGCCAGCAGCAGTCGGACAGGGGGCGGTGAAGCTTTCTTT. Protein product: CASSSRTGGGEAFF.

The CDR3 DNA is TGTGCCTGGAAGGGACTAGCCTACGAGCAGTACTTC. It specifies CAWKGLAYEQYF. The chain is built from TRBV30 and TRBJ2-7, with 8 bases that match TRBD2. CDR3 length: 12 amino acids. Unmatched junction bases numbered 1, after V lost 4 bases and J lost 2 bases. Per the germline V gene, CDR1 is GTSNPN and CDR2 is SVGIG (reference sequence).

The V and J genes are TRBV7-2 and TRBJ2-5; TRBD2 aligns across 7 bases. The CDR3 totals 16 residues. Germline CDR1 and CDR2: SGHTA and FQGNSA. V lost 5 bases to trimming and J lost 4 bases; unmatched junction nucleotides: 13. In nucleotides, the CDR3 is TGTGCCAGCAGCGCCGGGAGGCCGGCATTTCGAGAGACCCAGTACTTC. Translating it yields CASSAGRPAFRETQYF.